This T cell receptor (beta chain) was documented in a study of blood T cell repertoires in COVID-19. The overall study: T cells, B-cell-depleted T cells, or PBMCs supplied cDNA or gDNA.

How the authors handled the data: How many nucleated cells were present was estimated from reference gene primer amplification. Profiling relied on immunoSEQ multiplex PCR, and the TCRdb table lists in-frame clones only, not all of them. That table furnishes V, J and clone size, whereas the DNA furnished D and trimming. The sample holds over 85,000 clones, roughly 82% seen once. The V gene's germline CDR1 is LNHDA and CDR2 SQIVND (reference sequence). V was cut by 0 bases and J by 3 bases, with 11 bases left in between. The CDR3 totals 15 residues. The sample comprised peripheral blood. This sequence joins TRBV19 and TRBJ1-2; a weak D match, TRBD1 (5 bases). The TCR was taken from a woman in her sixties with acute or convalescent COVID-19. The CDR3 reads CASSIDFAGDYGYTF. CDR3 nucleotides: TGTGCCAGTAGTATAGATTTCGCGGGGGACTATGGCTACACCTTC. Supplemented by reference TRBV19 and TRBJ1-2, the full variable domain reads DGGITQSPKYLFRKEGQNVTLSCEQNLNHDAMYWYRQDPGQGLRLIYYSQIVNDFQKGDIAEGYSVSREKKESFPLTVTSAQKNPTAFYLCASSIDFAGDYGYTFGSGTRLTVV.